These 26 T cell receptor beta chains were all obtained from the same sample, sequenced in a study of cytomegalovirus exposure and HLA in healthy donors. PCR primers comprised 60 Vbeta and 13 Jbeta primers. Sequencing used immunoSEQ multiplex PCR; TCRdb keeps in-frame clones, though not all of them. The sample has roughly 240,000 clones, about 88% seen once. The material sequenced was PBMCs. The receptors shown here come from a girl aged 2 to 9 in good health and CMV-seronegative.

This sequence joins TRBV27 and TRBJ1-2; maybe TRBD1 (6 bases). The V gene's germline CDR1 is MNHEY and CDR2 SMNVEV (reference sequence). The V end was cut by 6 bases, the J end by 6 bases, with 17 bases between. The CDR3 covers 14 residues. The CDR3 sequence: CASRLGGGTNGYTF. Here the CDR3 DNA reads TGTGCCAGCAGACTAGGGGGGGGAACTAATGGCTACACCTTC.

The chain links TRBV11-2 to TRBJ1-1, with 8 bases lining up with TRBD1. The CDR3 has 16 residues. CDR1 is SGHAT, CDR2 FQNNGV, per germline. The J segment lost 5 bases and the V segment lost 3 bases, leaving 11 bases of the junction unmatched. The CDR3 protein is CASSLLKGQGRTEAFF. The CDR3 DNA reads as TGTGCCAGCAGCTTGCTGAAAGGACAGGGTCGGACTGAAGCTTTCTTT.

The chain couples TRBV7-9 to TRBJ1-3, with unresolved D. The V gene lost 5 bases and the J gene lost 0 bases, with 11 bases spanning the gap. The CDR3 has 15 amino acids. The germline CDR1 and CDR2 sequences are SEHNR and FQNEAQ (reference sequence). CDR3 nucleotides: TGTGCCAGCAGCCCCCGGGTCCTCTCTGGAAACACCATATATTTT. It yields the protein CASSPRVLSGNTIYF. Full variable domain (missing parts from reference TRBV7-9 and TRBJ1-3): DTGVSQNPRHKITKRGQNVTFRCDPISEHNRLYWYRQTLGQGPEFLTYFQNEAQLEKSRLLSDRFSAERPKGSFSTLEIQRTEQGDSAMYLCASSPRVLSGNTIYFGEGSWLTVV.

V gene TRBV5-1 combines with J gene TRBJ2-3, with D maybe TRBD1 (6 bases). Germline values: CDR1 SGHRS, CDR2 YFSETQ. Trimming shortened V by 0 bases and J by 3 bases, and 17 bases separated the two germline ends. This CDR3 contains 17 residues. CDR3 region: CASSLGLRGTGTDTQYF. The CDR3 DNA is TGCGCCAGCAGCTTGGGCCTCAGGGGCACAGGTACAGATACGCAGTATTTT.

The CDR3 reads CASSQDIGASGYTF. The CDR3 DNA is TGTGCCAGCAGCCAAGATATAGGGGCGAGTGGCTACACCTTC. This chain joins TRBV4-2 and TRBJ1-2; D is perhaps TRBD1 (5 bases). Germline assignment: CDR1 LGHNA and CDR2 YNFKEQ. The V end lost 0 bases, the J end lost 7 bases, and 12 bases lay between the germline ends. The CDR3 runs 14 residues.

V gene TRBV2 combines with J gene TRBJ1-1, with TRBD1 matching over 9 bases. Germline V CDR1 and CDR2: SNHLY, FYNNEI. The CDR3 is 14 residues long. The ends lost 4 bases at V and 3 bases at J; junction bases unmatched: 3. Written as DNA, the CDR3 is TGTGCCAGCAGTGTACAGGGGGCAGACACTGAAGCTTTCTTT. This codes for CASSVQGADTEAFF.

V and J are TRBV6-5 and TRBJ2-5, with unresolved D. Germline assignment: CDR1 MNHEY and CDR2 SVGAGI. Deletions cut 5 bases from V and 0 bases from J, with 7 bases between. The CDR3 runs 13 residues. CDR3 coding DNA: TGTGCCAGCAGTCCCAGGAACCAAGAGACCCAGTACTTC. It is translated as CASSPRNQETQYF.

This chain connects TRBV5-4 to TRBJ2-3; D gene ambiguous. Germline V gene sequence: CDR1 SGHNT, CDR2 YYREEE (reference sequence). The CDR3 extends over 14 amino acids. The V end lost 4 bases, the J end lost 4 bases, and 13 bases lay between the germline ends. The CDR3 DNA sequence: TGTGCCAGCAGCCCTCAGGTTCTCGCAGATACGCAGTATTTT. As protein: CASSPQVLADTQYF.

This clone has just one count. This chain connects TRBV5-4 to TRBJ1-1; possibly TRBD1 for D (6 bases). Trimming removed 4 bases from V and 3 bases from J, with 16 bases in between. CDR3 length: 15 amino acids. Germline V gene lookup returns CDR1 SGHNT and CDR2 YYREEE (reference sequence). The CDR3 here is CASSALDRTYTEAFF. CDR3 bases: TGTGCCAGCAGCGCGCTTGACAGGACCTACACTGAAGCTTTCTTT.

This sequence joins TRBV6-1 and TRBJ1-2; D is uncertain. Germline values: CDR1 MNHNS, CDR2 SASEGT. Trimming pared 0 bases from V and 8 bases from J, leaving 16 bases between. CDR3 size: 15 residues. The CDR3 nucleotides read TGTGCCAGCAGTGAAGCGCGTAGACACCTCGTGGGCTACACCTTC. It specifies CASSEARRHLVGYTF.

This rearrangement joins TRBV10-1 to TRBJ2-1, with D unresolved. Germline V gives CDR1 WNHNN, CDR2 SYGVQD (reference sequence). CDR3 length: 15 amino acids. The ends were cut back, 8 bases at V and 1 base at J, with 15 bases in the middle. CDR3 in amino acids: CASSNDLLSYNEQFF. The CDR3 region has the DNA TGCGCCAGCTCAAACGACTTGCTTTCCTACAATGAGCAGTTCTTC.

This clone was seen only a few times. The chain joins TRBV7-9 to TRBJ2-2; 7 bases align to TRBD2. J was trimmed by 0 bases and V by 6 bases; bases with no gene match: 4. CDR3 length: 15 residues. The germline CDR1 and CDR2 sequences are SEHNR and FQNEAQ (reference sequence). The DNA of the CDR3 is TGTGCCAGCAGGGTCGGGGGGACGAACACCGGGGAGCTGTTTTTT. Translating gives CASRVGGTNTGELFF.

The rearrangement uses TRBV2 and TRBJ1-1, with 7 bases aligning to TRBD1. CDR1 and CDR2 from the germline V gene are SNHLY and FYNNEI. The J segment lost 8 bases and the V segment lost 6 bases, leaving 6 bases of the junction unmatched. This CDR3 spans 12 amino acids. The CDR3 DNA reads TGTGCCAGCAGGAAGGACAGGACAGAAGCTTTCTTT. It encodes CASRKDRTEAFF.

The chain recombines TRBV4-2 with TRBJ1-5; D unresolved. CDR1 LGHNA and CDR2 YNFKEQ come from the germline V gene. Trimming pared 6 bases from V and 13 bases from J, leaving 25 bases between. The CDR3 runs to 15 residues. CDR3 amino acids: CASSRQESPRVLQHF. As DNA, the CDR3 is TGTGCCAGCAGTCGCCAAGAAAGTCCCCGGGTCTTGCAGCATTTT.

CDR3 amino acids: CASSSRGAYTDTQYF. In DNA form, the CDR3 reads TGCGCCAGCAGTTCCCGGGGGGCCTACACAGATACGCAGTATTTT. The V and J genes are TRBV10-1 and TRBJ2-3; a possible D gene is TRBD2 (7 bases). V shed 5 bases and J shed 2 bases, with 14 bases lying between them. Germline V gene lookup returns CDR1 WNHNN and CDR2 SYGVQD (reference sequence). The CDR3 has 15 residues.

This chain uses TRBV11-1 with TRBJ2-7; 10 bases agree with TRBD1. Trimming cost V 5 bases and J 0 bases; bases outside gene matches: 4. This CDR3 contains 15 residues. The germline V gene encodes CDR1 SGHAT and CDR2 FQDESV (reference sequence). The CDR3 sequence is CASSLRDRGSYEQYF. The CDR3 bases are TGTGCCAGCAGCCTCCGGGACAGGGGCTCCTACGAGCAGTACTTC.

This chain joins TRBV28 and TRBJ1-2; 9 bases match TRBD1. The CDR3 loop spans 17 amino acids. From germline, CDR1 is MDHEN and CDR2 SYDVKM. V was clipped by 4 bases and J by 3 bases; unmatched bases: 12. CDR3 nucleotide sequence: TGTGCCAGCAGTTCCCCGGGACAGGGAGCCCCCCACTATGGCTACACCTTC. This sequence encodes CASSSPGQGAPHYGYTF.

In its sample, this clone was seen once. The chain has TRBV27 and TRBJ1-2; D uncertain. Trimming cost V 6 bases and J 0 bases, with 14 bases left between them. This CDR3 has 15 amino acids. Germline CDR1 MNHEY, CDR2 SMNVEV (reference sequence). This CDR3 is CASSPVNRANYGYTF. The CDR3 nucleotides are TGTGCCAGCAGCCCCGTGAACCGAGCTAACTATGGCTACACCTTC.

J is TRBJ2-7 and V is TRBV5-6; weak D call: TRBD1 (6 bases). V was shortened by 0 bases and J by 3 bases, with 13 bases between the two germline ends. Germline CDR1 and CDR2: SGHDT and YYEEEE. The CDR3 spans 15 residues. This CDR3 reads CASSLDRDTLYEQYF. DNA of the CDR3: TGTGCCAGCAGCTTGGATCGGGACACACTCTACGAGCAGTACTTC.

The chain couples TRBV30 to TRBJ1-5, with D possibly being TRBD1 (5 bases). Between the trimmed V and J ends, which lost 2 bases and 2 bases, there was a span of 16 bases. Germline V gene data show CDR1 as GTSNPN and CDR2 as SVGIG (reference sequence). The CDR3 length is 16 residues. CDR3 loop: CAWSSGKGRGNQPQHF. The DNA of the CDR3 is TGTGCCTGGAGTTCTGGAAAGGGGCGAGGCAATCAGCCCCAGCATTTT.

A single count supports this clone. The V and J genes are TRBV2 and TRBJ2-3; 8 bases align to TRBD1. Trimming at V came to 6 bases and at J to 3 bases, leaving 11 bases not matched to a gene. The CDR3 length is 16 residues. Germline V CDR1 and CDR2: SNHLY, FYNNEI. The CDR3 nucleotides read TGTGCCAGCAGGCCTGGACAGGGTGGTAGGACAGATACGCAGTATTTT. Translated: CASRPGQGGRTDTQYF.

This rearrangement joins TRBV2 to TRBJ2-5; the match to TRBD1 covers 7 bases. The end of the DNA is better explained by TRBJ2-7, so the J call may be wrong. Germline V gene sequence: CDR1 SNHLY, CDR2 FYNNEI. The CDR3 loop spans 15 amino acids. The CDR3 DNA is TGTGCCAGCAGGACCAGGGGGATTACCTCCTACGAGCAGTACTTC. This encodes CASRTRGITSYEQYF.

This sequence joins TRBV6-1 and TRBJ2-5; 11 nucleotides line up with TRBD2. The ends lost 6 bases at V and 5 bases at J; junction bases unmatched: 5. This CDR3 has 14 amino acids. From germline, CDR1 is MNHNS and CDR2 SASEGT. The CDR3 is CASSLTSGTETQYF. In DNA, the CDR3 is TGTGCCAGCAGCCTGACTAGCGGGACTGAGACCCAGTACTTC.

V and J are TRBV4-1 and TRBJ1-4, with a possible D match to TRBD1 (5 bases). Germline V gene lookup returns CDR1 MGHRA and CDR2 YSYEKL. The CDR3 has 17 amino acids. The V end lost 5 bases, the J end lost 5 bases, and 21 bases lay between the germline ends. This CDR3 is CASSYRDSRTLNEKLFF. DNA of the CDR3: TGCGCCAGCAGCTATCGGGACTCCCGAACCCTCAATGAAAAACTGTTTTTT.

This chain connects TRBV7-8 to TRBJ2-1, with 7 bases matching TRBD2. This CDR3 region has 15 residues. J was trimmed by 4 bases and V by 3 bases; bases with no gene match: 6. Germline V gene data show CDR1 as SGHVS and CDR2 as FQNEAQ. The CDR3 nucleotides read TGTGCCAGCAGCTTTTGGCGGGGGAGGTACAATGAGCAGTTCTTC. This sequence encodes CASSFWRGRYNEQFF. The whole variable domain, filled in from reference TRBV7-8 and TRBJ2-1, reads GAGVSQSPRYKVAKRGQDVALRCDPISGHVSLFWYQQALGQGPEFLTYFQNEAQLDKSGLPSDRFFAERPEGSVSTLKIQRTQQEDSAVYLCASSFWRGRYNEQFFGPGTRLTVL.

The rearrangement joins TRBV4-2 to TRBJ2-7; 9 positions match TRBD1. Unmatched junction bases numbered 4, after V lost 0 bases and J lost 1 base. This CDR3 region has 16 residues. Germline V lookup: CDR1 LGHNA, CDR2 YNFKEQ. This chain's CDR3 is CASSQEGQGRSYEQYF. The CDR3 nucleotides are TGTGCCAGCAGCCAAGAAGGACAGGGGAGGTCCTACGAGCAGTACTTC.